This paragraph covers one T cell receptor (beta chain) sequence. The antigen is undetermined. Trimming left V 1 base short and J 2 bases short, with 12 bases between. The germline V gene has CDR1 SQVTM and CDR2 ANQGSEA. This CDR3 is built from 15 residues. The sample is drawn from a study of regulatory T cells in long-lasting Graves disease. Whole-study results and caveats: Limited samples may have lowered accuracy.

Arm-PCR with iRepertoire HTBI primers amplified the CDR3 regions for these TCR beta libraries. Each CDR3 protein is one row after TCRdb ran MiXCR on the multiplex PCR reads. The data hold some 460,000 distinct CDR3 sequences, with around 15% observed a single time. Time point denoted: newly diagnosed GD, antithyroid drugs for less than 3 months. PBMC-extracted RNA yielded the TCR library. These same data were also listed under a study on T cells in Graves' hyperthyroidism and ophthalmopathy. As reported in that work: Researchers found most expanded thyroid clonotypes above 0.001 in blood as well.

The specimen comprised peripheral blood mononuclear cells (PBMCs), sampled at new diagnosis, from a patient treated with antithyroid drugs. This receptor was obtained from a man between 35 and 55 years old with Graves disease. The chain links TRBV29-1 to TRBJ2-1, with D maybe TRBD1 (6 bases). The CDR3 region has the DNA TGCAGCGTTGAAGGACCCAGGGGCCCCTACAATGAGCAGTTCTTC. Translation: CSVEGPRGPYNEQFF.